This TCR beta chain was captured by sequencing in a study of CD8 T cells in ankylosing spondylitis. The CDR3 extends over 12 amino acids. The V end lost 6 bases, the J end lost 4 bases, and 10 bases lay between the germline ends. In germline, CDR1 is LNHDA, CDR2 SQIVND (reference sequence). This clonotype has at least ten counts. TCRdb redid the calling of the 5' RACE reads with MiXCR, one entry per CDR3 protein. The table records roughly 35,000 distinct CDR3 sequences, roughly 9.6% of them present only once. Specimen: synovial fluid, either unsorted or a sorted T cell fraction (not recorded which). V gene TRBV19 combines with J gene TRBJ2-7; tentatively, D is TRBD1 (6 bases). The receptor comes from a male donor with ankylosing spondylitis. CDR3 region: CASSSGEYEQYF. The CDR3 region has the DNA TGTGCCAGTAGCTCAGGGGAATACGAGCAGTACTTC.